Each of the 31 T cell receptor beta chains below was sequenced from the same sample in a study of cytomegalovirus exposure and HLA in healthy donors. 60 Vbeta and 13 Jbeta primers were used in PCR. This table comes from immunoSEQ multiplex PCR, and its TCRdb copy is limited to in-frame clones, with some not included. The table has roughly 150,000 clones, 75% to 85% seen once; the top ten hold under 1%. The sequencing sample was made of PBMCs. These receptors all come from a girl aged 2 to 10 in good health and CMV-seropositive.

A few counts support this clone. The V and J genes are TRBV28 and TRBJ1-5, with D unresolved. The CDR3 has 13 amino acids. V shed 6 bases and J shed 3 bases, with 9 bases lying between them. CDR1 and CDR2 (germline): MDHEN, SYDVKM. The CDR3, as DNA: TGTGCCAGCAGCTTAAGACTCAATCAGCCCCAGCATTTT. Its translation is CASSLRLNQPQHF.

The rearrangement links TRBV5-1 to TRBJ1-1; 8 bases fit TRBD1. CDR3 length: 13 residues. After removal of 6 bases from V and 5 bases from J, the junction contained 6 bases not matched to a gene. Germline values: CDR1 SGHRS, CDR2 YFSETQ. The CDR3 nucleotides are TGCGCCAGCACCTCAGGGGGCAAAACTGAAGCTTTCTTT. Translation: CASTSGGKTEAFF. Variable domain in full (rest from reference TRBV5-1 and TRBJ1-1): KAGVTQTPRYLIKTRGQQVTLSCSPISGHRSVSWYQQTPGQGLQFLFEYFSETQRNKGNFPGRFSGRQFSNSRSEMNVSTLELGDSALYLCASTSGGKTEAFFGQGTRLTVV.

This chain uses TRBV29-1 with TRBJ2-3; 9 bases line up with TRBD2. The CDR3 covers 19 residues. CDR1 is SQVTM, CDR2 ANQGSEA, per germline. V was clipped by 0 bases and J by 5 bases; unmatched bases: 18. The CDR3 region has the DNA TGCAGCGTTGAAGATCTTCTCGGGCTGGGCGGGAGGGGGATAGATACGCAGTATTTT. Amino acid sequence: CSVEDLLGLGGRGIDTQYF.

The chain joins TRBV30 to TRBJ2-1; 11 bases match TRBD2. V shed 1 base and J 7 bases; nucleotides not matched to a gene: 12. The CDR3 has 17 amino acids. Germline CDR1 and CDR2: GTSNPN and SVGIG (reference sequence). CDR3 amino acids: CAWSGASGRFHRNEQFF. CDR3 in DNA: TGTGCCTGGAGTGGGGCTAGCGGGAGGTTCCATCGGAATGAGCAGTTCTTC.

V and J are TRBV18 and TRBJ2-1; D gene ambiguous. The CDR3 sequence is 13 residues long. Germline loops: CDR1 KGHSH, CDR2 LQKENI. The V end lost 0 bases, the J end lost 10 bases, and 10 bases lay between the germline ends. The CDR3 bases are TGTGCCAGCTCACCACCGTTCTGGCAGGAGCAGTTCTTC. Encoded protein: CASSPPFWQEQFF.

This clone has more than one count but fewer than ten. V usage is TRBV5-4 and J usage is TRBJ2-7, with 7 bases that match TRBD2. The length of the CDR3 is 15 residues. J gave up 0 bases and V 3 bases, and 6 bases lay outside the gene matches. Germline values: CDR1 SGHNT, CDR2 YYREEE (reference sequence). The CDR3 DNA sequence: TGTGCCAGCAGCTCGGGGGAGGGAAGCTCCTACGAGCAGTACTTC. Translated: CASSSGEGSSYEQYF.

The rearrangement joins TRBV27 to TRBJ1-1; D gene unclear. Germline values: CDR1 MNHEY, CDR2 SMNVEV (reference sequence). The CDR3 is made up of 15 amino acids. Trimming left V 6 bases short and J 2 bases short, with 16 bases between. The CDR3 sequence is CASRKYTDYNTEAFF. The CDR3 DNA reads TGTGCCAGCAGAAAATATACAGACTACAACACTGAAGCTTTCTTT.

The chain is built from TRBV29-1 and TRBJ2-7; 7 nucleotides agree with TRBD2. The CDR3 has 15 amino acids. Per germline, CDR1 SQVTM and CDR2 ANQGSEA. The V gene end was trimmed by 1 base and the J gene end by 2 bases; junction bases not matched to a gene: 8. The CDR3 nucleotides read TGCAGCGTTGAAGGGGAGGGCGGGAGTACCTACGAGCAGTACTTC. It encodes CSVEGEGGSTYEQYF.

The CDR3 bases are TGTGCCAGCAGCTTGGCGGGGAACGTTTACGAGCAGTACTTC. This encodes CASSLAGNVYEQYF. The rearrangement uses TRBV13 and TRBJ2-7; D possibly corresponds to TRBD2 (6 bases). Germline CDR1 PRHDT, CDR2 FYEKMQ (reference sequence). The CDR3 runs to 14 residues. Trimming shortened V by 3 bases and J by 4 bases, and 13 bases separated the two germline ends.

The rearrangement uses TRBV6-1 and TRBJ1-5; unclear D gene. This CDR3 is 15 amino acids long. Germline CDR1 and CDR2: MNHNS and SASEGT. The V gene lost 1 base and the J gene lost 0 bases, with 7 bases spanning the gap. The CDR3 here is CASSEGGFSNQPQHF. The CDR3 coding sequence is TGTGCCAGCAGTGAAGGTGGCTTTAGCAATCAGCCCCAGCATTTT.

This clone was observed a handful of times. CDR3 residues: CASSLAQGPGELFF. The CDR3 bases are TGCGCCAGCAGCTTGGCCCAGGGGCCCGGGGAGCTGTTTTTT. This chain links TRBV5-1 with TRBJ2-2, with a tentative D call TRBD1 (6 bases). Deletions cut 0 bases from V and 6 bases from J, with 9 bases between. The germline V gene has CDR1 SGHRS and CDR2 YFSETQ. This CDR3 comprises 14 residues.

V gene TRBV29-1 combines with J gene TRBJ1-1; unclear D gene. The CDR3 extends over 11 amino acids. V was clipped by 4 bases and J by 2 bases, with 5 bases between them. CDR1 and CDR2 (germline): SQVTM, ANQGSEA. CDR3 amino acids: CSVATNTEAFF. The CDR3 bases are TGCAGCGTTGCCACTAACACTGAAGCTTTCTTT.

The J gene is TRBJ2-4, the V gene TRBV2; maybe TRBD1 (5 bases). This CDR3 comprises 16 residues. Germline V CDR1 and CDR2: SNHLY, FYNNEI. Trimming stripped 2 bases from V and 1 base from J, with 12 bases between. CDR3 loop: CASSELPKGAKNIQYF. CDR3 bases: TGTGCCAGCAGTGAATTACCCAAGGGGGCCAAAAACATTCAGTACTTC.

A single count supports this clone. In DNA, the CDR3 is TGCGCCAGCAGCCTGGGACTAGGCCCCCACTACGAGCAGTACTTC. This translates into CASSLGLGPHYEQYF. The gene calls are TRBV4-1 and TRBJ2-5; 8 bases line up with TRBD2. The J call is uncertain, as TRBJ2-7 better fits the DNA end. The CDR3 sequence is 15 residues long. Germline V gene sequence: CDR1 MGHRA, CDR2 YSYEKL.

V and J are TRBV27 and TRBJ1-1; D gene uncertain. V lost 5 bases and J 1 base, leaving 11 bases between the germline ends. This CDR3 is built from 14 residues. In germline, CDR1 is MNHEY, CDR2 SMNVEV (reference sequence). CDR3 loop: CASSTNPGNTEAFF. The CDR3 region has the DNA TGTGCCAGCAGTACCAACCCAGGGAACACTGAAGCTTTCTTT.

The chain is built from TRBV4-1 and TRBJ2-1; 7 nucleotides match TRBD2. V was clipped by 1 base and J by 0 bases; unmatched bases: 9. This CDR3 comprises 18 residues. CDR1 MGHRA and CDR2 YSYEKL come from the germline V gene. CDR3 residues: CASSQARPGGSSYNEQFF. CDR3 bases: TGCGCCAGCAGCCAAGCCCGGCCGGGCGGGAGCTCCTACAATGAGCAGTTCTTC.

CDR3 sequence: CASGGTSGVDTQYF. The CDR3 DNA is TGTGCCAGCGGTGGGACTAGCGGGGTAGATACGCAGTATTTT. The chain couples TRBV9 to TRBJ2-3, with 13 bases fitting TRBD2. V gave up 7 bases and J gave up 5 bases; unmatched junction bases: 4. Germline V gives CDR1 SGDLS, CDR2 YYNGEE. The CDR3 spans 14 residues.

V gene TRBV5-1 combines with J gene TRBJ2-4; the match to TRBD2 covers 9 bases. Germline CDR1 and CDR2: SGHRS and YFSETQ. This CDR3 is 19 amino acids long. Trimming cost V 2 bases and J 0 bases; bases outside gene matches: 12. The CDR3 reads CASSFNPSAGGLAKNIQYF. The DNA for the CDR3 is TGCGCCAGCAGCTTCAACCCGTCCGCGGGAGGGCTAGCCAAAAACATTCAGTACTTC.

The CDR3 here is CASSINRDPAGEQFF. DNA of the CDR3: TGTGCCAGCAGCATCAATAGGGACCCCGCGGGGGAGCAGTTCTTC. The genes are TRBV5-4 and TRBJ2-1; possible D gene TRBD2, 6 bases. This CDR3 contains 15 residues. With 4 bases removed from V and 10 bases from J, the gap between germline ends came to 21 bases. CDR1 SGHNT and CDR2 YYREEE come from the germline V gene (reference sequence).

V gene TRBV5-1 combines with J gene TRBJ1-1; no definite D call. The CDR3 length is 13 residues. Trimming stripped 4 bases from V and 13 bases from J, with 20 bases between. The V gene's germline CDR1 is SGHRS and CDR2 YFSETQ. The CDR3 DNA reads TGCGCCAGCAGCAATTCGGGGTCGACGCAGCTTTTCTTT. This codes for CASSNSGSTQLFF. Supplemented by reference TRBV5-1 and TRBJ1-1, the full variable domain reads KAGVTQTPRYLIKTRGQQVTLSCSPISGHRSVSWYQQTPGQGLQFLFEYFSETQRNKGNFPGRFSGRQFSNSRSEMNVSTLELGDSALYLCASSNSGSTQLFFGQGTRLTVV.

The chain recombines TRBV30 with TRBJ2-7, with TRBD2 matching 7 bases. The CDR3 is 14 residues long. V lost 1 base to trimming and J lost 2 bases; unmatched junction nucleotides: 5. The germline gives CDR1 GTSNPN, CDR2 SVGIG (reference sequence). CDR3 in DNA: TGTGCCTGGAGTGAATTGAGCGGGACCTACGAGCAGTACTTC. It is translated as CAWSELSGTYEQYF. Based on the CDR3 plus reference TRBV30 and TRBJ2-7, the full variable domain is SQTIHQWPATLVQPVGSPLSLECTVEGTSNPNLYWYRQAAGRGLQLLFYSVGIGQISSEVPQNLSASRPQDRQFILSSKKLLLSDSGFYLCAWSELSGTYEQYFGPGTRLTVT.

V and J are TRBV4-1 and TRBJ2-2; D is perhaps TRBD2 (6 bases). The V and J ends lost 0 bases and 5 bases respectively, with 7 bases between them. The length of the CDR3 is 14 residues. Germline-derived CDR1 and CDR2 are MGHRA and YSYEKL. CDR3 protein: CASSQDRGTGELFF. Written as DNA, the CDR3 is TGCGCCAGCAGCCAAGATCGGGGGACCGGGGAGCTGTTTTTT.

CDR3 coding DNA: TGTGCCATCAGTGAGTCGATGGGGGGGCTTGGAGAAAAACTGTTTTTT. As protein: CAISESMGGLGEKLFF. V is TRBV10-3 and J is TRBJ1-4; weak D call: TRBD1 (6 bases). The V gene's germline CDR1 is ENHRY and CDR2 SYGVKD. This CDR3 contains 16 residues. The V end lost 0 bases, the J end lost 8 bases, and 16 bases lay between the germline ends.

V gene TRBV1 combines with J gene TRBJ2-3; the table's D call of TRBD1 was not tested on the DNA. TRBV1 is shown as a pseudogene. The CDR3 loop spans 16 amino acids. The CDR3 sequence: CTSSQENRGDTDTQYF. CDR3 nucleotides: TGCACCAGCAGCCAAGAAAACAGGGGAGACACAGATACGCAGTATTTT.

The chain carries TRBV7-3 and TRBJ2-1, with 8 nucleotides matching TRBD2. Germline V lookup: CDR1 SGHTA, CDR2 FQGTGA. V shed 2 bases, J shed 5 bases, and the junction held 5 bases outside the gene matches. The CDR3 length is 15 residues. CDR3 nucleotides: TGTGCCAGCAGCTTAGGGTCGGGGGGGAACAATGAGCAGTTCTTC. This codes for CASSLGSGGNNEQFF.

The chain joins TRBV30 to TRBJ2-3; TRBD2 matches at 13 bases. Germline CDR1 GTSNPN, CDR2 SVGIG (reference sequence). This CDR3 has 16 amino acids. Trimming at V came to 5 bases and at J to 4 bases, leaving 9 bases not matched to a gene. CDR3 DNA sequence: TGTGCCTGGTCTGTAACTAGCGGGAGGGCCGCAGATACGCAGTATTTT. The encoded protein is CAWSVTSGRAADTQYF.

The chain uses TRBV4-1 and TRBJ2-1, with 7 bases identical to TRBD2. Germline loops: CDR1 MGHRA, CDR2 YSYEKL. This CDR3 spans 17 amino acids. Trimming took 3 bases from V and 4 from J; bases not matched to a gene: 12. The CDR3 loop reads CASSQGRGRGSYNEQFF. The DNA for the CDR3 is TGCGCCAGCAGCCAGGGTCGCGGGAGAGGATCGTACAATGAGCAGTTCTTC.

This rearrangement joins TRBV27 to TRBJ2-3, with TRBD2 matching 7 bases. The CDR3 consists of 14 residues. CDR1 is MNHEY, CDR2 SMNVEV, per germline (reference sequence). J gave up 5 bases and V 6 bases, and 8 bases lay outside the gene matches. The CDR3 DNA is TGTGCCAGCAGGTCCCTAGCGGCCGGAGATACGCAGTATTTT. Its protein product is CASRSLAAGDTQYF.

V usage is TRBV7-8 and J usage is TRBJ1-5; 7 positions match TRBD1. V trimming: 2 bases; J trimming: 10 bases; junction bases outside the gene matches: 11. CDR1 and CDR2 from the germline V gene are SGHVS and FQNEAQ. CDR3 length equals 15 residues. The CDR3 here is CASSLSTGPLDPQHF. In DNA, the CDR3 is TGTGCCAGCAGCTTATCGACAGGGCCCCTCGATCCCCAGCATTTT.

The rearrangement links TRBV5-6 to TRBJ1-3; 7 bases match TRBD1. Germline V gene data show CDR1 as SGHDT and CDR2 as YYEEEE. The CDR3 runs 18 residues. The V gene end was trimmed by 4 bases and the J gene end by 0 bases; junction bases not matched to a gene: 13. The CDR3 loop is CASSDLRDSFFSGNTIYF. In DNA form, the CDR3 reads TGTGCCAGCAGCGATCTCCGGGACAGCTTTTTCTCTGGAAACACCATATATTTT.

This CDR3 is CASSTDPPDRGSGNTIYF. In DNA, the CDR3 is TGTGCCAGTAGTACAGACCCACCGGACAGGGGCTCTGGAAACACCATATATTTT. This chain uses TRBV19 with TRBJ1-3; 9 bases map to TRBD1. The germline V gene encodes CDR1 LNHDA and CDR2 SQIVND (reference sequence). This CDR3 is built from 18 residues. J lost 0 bases, V lost 4 bases, and 10 bases had no gene match.